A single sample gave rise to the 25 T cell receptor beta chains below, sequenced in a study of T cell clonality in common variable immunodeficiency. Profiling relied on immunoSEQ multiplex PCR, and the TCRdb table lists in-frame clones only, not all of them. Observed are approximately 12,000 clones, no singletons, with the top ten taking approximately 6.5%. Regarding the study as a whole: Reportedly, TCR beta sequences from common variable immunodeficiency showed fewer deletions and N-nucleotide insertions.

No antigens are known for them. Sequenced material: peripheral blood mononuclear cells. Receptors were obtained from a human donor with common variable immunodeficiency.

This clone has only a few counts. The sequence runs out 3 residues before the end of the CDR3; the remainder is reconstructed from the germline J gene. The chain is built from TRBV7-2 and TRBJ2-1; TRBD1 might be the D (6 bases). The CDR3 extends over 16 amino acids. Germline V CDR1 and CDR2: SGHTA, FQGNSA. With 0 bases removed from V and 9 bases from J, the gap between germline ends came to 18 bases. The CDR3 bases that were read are TGTGCCAGCAGCTTAGCGCCGAATCCAGGGGCGGGTGAG. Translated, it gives CASSLAPNPGAGE. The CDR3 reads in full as CASSLAPNPGAGEQFF.

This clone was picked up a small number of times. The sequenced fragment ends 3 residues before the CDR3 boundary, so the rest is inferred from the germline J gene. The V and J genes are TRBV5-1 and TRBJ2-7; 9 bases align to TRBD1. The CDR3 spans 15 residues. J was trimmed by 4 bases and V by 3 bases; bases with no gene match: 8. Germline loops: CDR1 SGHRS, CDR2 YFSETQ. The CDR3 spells CASSSRDRVIYEQYF. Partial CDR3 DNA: TGCGCCAGCAGCTCCCGGGACAGGGTAATATACGAG. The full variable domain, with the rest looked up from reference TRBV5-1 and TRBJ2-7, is KAGVTQTPRYLIKTRGQQVTLSCSPISGHRSVSWYQQTPGQGLQFLFEYFSETQRNKGNFPGRFSGRQFSNSRSEMNVSTLELGDSALYLCASSSRDRVIYEQYFGPGTRLTVT.

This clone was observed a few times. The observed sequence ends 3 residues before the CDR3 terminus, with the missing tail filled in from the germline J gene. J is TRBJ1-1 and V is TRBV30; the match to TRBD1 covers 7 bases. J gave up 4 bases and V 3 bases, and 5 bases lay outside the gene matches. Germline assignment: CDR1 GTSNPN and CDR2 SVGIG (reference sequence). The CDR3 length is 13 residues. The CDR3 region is CAWRAGTATEAFF. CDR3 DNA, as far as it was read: TGTGCCTGGAGAGCTGGGACAGCCACTGAA.

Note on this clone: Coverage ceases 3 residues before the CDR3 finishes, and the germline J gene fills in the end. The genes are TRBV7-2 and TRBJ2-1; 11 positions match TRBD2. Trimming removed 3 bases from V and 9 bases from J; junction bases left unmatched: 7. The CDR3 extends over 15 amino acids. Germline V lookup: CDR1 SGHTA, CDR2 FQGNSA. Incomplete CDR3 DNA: TGTGCCAGCAGCTTTGGGCTAGCGGGGGGTCTTGAG. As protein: CASSFGLAGGLE. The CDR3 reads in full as CASSFGLAGGLEQFF.

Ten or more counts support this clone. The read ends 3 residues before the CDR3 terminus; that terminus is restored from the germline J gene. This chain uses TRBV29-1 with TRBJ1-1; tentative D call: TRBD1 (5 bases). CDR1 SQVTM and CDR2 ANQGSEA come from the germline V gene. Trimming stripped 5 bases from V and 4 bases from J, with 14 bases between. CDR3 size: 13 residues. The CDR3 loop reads CSVTDSFFTEAFF. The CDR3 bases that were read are TGCAGCGTTACTGACAGCTTTTTCACTGAA.

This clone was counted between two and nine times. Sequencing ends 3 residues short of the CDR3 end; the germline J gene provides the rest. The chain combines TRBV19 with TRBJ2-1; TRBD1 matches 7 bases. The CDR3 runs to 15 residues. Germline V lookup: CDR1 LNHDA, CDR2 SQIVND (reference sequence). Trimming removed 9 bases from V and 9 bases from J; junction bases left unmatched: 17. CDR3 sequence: CASRRGLGNMGEQFF. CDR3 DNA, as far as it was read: TGTGCCAGCCGCAGGGGGTTGGGGAACATGGGTGAG. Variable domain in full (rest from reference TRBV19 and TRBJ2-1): DGGITQSPKYLFRKEGQNVTLSCEQNLNHDAMYWYRQDPGQGLRLIYYSQIVNDFQKGDIAEGYSVSREKKESFPLTVTSAQKNPTAFYLCASRRGLGNMGEQFFGPGTRLTVL.

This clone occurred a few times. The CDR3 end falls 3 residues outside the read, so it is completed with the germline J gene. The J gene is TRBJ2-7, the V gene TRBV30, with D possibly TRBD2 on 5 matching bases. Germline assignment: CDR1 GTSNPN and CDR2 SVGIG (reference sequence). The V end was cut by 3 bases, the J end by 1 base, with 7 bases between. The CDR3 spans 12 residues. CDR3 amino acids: CAWSRGSYEQYF. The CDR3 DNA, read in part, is TGTGCCTGGAGCCGGGGTTCCTACGAG.

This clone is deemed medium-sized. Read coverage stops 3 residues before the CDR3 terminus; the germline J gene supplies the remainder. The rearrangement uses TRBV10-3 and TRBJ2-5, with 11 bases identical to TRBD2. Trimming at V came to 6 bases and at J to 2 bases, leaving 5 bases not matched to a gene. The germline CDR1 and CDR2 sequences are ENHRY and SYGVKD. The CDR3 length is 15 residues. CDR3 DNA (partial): TGTGCCATCAGGGCCGGGACTAGCGGACAAGAGACC. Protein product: CAIRAGTSGQET. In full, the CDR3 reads CAIRAGTSGQETQYF.

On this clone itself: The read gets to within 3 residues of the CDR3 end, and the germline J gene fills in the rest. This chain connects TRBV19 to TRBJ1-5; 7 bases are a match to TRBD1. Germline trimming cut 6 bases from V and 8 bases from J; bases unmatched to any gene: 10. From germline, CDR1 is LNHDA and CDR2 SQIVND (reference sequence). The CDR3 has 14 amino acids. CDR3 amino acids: CASSPLDRDEPQHF. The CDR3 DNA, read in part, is TGTGCCAGTAGCCCATTAGACAGGGATGAGCCC.

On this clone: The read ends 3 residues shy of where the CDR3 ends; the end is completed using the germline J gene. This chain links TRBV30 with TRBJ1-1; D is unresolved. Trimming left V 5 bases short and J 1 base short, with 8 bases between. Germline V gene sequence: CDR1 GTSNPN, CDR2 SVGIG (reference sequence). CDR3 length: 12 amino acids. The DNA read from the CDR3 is TGTGCCTGGGGCAGGCCGAACACTGAA. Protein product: CAWGRPNTE. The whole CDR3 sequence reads CAWGRPNTEAFF.

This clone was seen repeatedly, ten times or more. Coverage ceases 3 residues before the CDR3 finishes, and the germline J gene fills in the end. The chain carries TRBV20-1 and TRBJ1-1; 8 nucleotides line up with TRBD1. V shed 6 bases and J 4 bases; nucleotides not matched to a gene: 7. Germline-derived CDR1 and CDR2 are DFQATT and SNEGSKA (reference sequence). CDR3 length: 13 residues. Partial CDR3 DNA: TGCAGTGCCGAGAGGACAGGGATCACTGAA. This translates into CSAERTGITE. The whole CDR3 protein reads CSAERTGITEAFF.

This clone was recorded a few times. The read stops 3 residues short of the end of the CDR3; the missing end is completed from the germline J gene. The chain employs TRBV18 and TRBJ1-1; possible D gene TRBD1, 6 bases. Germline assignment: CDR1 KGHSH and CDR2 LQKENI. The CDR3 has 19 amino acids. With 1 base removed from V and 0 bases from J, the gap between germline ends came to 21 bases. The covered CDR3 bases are TGTGCCAGCTCACCACTAACAGGACAGCTGGCTCTAATGAACACTGAA. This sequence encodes CASSPLTGQLALMNTE. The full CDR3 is CASSPLTGQLALMNTEAFF.

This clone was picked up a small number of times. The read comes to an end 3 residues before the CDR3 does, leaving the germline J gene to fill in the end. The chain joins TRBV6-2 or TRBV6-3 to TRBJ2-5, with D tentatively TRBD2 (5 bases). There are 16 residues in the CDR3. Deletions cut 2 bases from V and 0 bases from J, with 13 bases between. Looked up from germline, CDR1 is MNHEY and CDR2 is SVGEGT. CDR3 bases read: TGTGCCAGCAGTTACCCCCGGGGAACTTACCAAGAGACC. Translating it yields CASSYPRGTYQET. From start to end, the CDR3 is CASSYPRGTYQETQYF.

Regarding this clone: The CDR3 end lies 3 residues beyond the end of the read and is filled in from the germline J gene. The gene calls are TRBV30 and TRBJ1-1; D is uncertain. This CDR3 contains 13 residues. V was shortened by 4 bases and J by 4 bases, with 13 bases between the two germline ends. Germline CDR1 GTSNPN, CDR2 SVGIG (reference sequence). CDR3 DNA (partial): TGTGCCTGGACCCCACGGGGAAGCACTGAA. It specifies CAWTPRGSTE. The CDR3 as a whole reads CAWTPRGSTEAFF.

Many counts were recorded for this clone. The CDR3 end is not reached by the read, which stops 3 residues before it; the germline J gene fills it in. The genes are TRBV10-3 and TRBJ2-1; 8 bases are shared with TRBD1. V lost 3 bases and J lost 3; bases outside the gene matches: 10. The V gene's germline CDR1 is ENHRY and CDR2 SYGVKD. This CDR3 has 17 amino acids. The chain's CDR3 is CAISDSGGAEVYNEQFF. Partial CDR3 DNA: TGTGCCATCAGTGATTCAGGGGGCGCGGAAGTCTACAATGAG.

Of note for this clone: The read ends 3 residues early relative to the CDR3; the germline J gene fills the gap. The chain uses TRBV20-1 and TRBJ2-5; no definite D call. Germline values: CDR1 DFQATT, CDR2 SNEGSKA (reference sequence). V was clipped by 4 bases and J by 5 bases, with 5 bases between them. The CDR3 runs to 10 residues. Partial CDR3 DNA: TGCAGTGCTATCCTTGAGACC. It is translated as CSAILET. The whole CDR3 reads CSAILETQYF.

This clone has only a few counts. CDR3 sequence: CASSYLLVAEAFF. CDR3 DNA, as far as it was read: TGTGCCAGCAGCTATCTTTTAGTGGCTGAA. The V and J genes are TRBV7-8 and TRBJ1-1; D is unresolved. The CDR3 end lies 3 residues beyond the end of the read and is filled in from the germline J gene. The V end lost 4 bases, the J end lost 6 bases, and 12 bases lay between the germline ends. The germline CDR1 and CDR2 sequences are SGHVS and FQNEAQ. The CDR3 runs to 13 residues.

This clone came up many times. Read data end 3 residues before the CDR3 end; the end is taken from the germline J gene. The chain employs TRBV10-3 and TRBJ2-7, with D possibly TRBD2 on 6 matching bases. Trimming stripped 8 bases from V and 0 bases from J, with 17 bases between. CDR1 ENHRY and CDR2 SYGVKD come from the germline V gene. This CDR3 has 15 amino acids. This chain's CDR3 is CAIRAGKTSSYEQYF. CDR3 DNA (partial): TGTGCCATCCGGGCAGGCAAGACTAGCTCCTACGAG.

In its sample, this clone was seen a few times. The CDR3 DNA, read in part, is TGTGCCAGCAGCCCGCGGACAGGGAATACCGCTGAA. Its translation is CASSPRTGNTAE. In full, the CDR3 is CASSPRTGNTAEAFF. The chain has TRBV7-9 and TRBJ1-1; TRBD1 matches at 8 bases. The read ends 3 residues early relative to the CDR3; the germline J gene fills the gap. The V gene end was trimmed by 5 bases and the J gene end by 6 bases; junction bases not matched to a gene: 11. The CDR3 totals 15 residues. CDR1 and CDR2 from the germline V gene are SEHNR and FQNEAQ (reference sequence).

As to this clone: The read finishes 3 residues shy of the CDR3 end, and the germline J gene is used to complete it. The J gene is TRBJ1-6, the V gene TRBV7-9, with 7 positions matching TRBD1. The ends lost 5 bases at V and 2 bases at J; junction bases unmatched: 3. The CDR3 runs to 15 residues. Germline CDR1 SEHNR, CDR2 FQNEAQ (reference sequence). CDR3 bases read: TGTGCCAGCAGCCCCGGACAGGCCTATAATTCACCC. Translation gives CASSPGQAYNSP. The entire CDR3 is CASSPGQAYNSPLHF.

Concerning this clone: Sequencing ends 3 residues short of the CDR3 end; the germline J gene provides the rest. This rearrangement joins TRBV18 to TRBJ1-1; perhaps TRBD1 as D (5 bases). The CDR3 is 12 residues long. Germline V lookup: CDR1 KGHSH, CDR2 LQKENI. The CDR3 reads CASSPLEGLAFF. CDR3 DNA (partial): TGTGCCAGCTCACCACTTGAGGGGTTA.

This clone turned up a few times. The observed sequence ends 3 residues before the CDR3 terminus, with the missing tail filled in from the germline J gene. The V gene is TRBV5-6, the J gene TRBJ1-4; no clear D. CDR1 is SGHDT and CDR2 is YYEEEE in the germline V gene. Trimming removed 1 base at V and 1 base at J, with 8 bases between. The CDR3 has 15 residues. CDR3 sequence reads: CASSLNSLTNEKLFF. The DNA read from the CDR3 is TGTGCCAGCAGCTTGAATTCCTTAACTAATGAAAAA. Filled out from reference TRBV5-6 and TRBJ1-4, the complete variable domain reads DAGVTQSPTHLIKTRGQQVTLRCSPKSGHDTVSWYQQALGQGPQFIFQYYEEEERQRGNFPDRFSGHQFPNYSSELNVNALLLGDSALYLCASSLNSLTNEKLFFGSGTQLSVL.

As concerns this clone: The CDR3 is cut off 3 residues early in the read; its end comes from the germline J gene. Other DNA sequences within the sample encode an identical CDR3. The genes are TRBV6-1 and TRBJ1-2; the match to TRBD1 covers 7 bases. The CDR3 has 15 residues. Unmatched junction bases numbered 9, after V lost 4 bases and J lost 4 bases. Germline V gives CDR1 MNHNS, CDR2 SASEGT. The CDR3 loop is CASSGNRGRGYGYTF. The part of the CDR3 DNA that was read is TGTGCCAGCAGTGGTAACAGGGGTAGGGGCTATGGC.

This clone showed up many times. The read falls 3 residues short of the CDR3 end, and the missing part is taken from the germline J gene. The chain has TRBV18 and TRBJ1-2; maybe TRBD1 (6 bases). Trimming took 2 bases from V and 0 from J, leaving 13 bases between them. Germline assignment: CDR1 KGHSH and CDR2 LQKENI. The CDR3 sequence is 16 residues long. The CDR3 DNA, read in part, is TGTGCCAGCTCACCAGACGGGACACGGACTAACTATGGC. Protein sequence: CASSPDGTRTNYG. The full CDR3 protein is CASSPDGTRTNYGYTF.

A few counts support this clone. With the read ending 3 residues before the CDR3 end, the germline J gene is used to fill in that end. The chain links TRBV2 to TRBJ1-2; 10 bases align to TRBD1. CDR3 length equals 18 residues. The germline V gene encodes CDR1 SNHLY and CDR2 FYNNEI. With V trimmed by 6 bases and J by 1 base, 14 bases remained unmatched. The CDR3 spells CASSPGQGIRAFNYGYTF. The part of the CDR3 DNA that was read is TGTGCCAGCAGCCCGGGACAGGGGATAAGAGCCTTTAACTATGGC.